These 18 T cell receptor beta chains originate from one sample sequenced in a study of cytomegalovirus exposure and HLA in healthy donors. A multiplex PCR was run with 60 Vbeta primers and 13 Jbeta primers. The assay was immunoSEQ multiplex PCR, and TCRdb's table has in-frame clones only and misses some. This table has around 150,000 clones, 75% appearing once. Sample: PBMCs. The receptors were gathered from a man between 18 and 29 years old in good health and CMV-seronegative.

The genes are TRBV6-4 and TRBJ2-2; D call uncertain. CDR3 length equals 13 residues. Germline V CDR1 and CDR2: MRHNA, SNTAGT. The V gene lost 0 bases and the J gene lost 5 bases, with 4 bases spanning the gap. The CDR3 nucleotides read TGTGCCAGCAGTGACTCCGTAACCGGGGAGCTGTTTTTT. Translating it yields CASSDSVTGELFF.

This clone was seen more than once but under ten times. CDR3 amino acids: CASSFQTGQGAPNEKLFF. The CDR3, as DNA: TGTGCCAGCAGCTTCCAGACGGGACAGGGGGCGCCCAATGAAAAACTGTTTTTT. The V and J genes are TRBV7-9 and TRBJ1-4; 12 bases align to TRBD1. CDR3 size: 18 residues. V lost 3 bases and J lost 5; bases outside the gene matches: 10. Germline CDR1 is SEHNR and CDR2 is FQNEAQ (reference sequence).

The gene calls are TRBV20-1 and TRBJ2-5; D gene unclear. Trimming shortened V by 4 bases and J by 7 bases, and 10 bases separated the two germline ends. CDR3 length equals 11 residues. CDR1 is DFQATT and CDR2 is SNEGSKA in the germline V gene (reference sequence). The CDR3 region is CSAISPRTQYF. CDR3 in DNA: TGCAGTGCTATTTCCCCCCGGACCCAGTACTTC.

This chain links TRBV25-1 with TRBJ2-7, with TRBD2 identical over 8 bases. Per the germline V gene, CDR1 is MGHDK and CDR2 is SYGVNS. The CDR3 is 15 amino acids. Germline trimming cut 7 bases from V and 3 bases from J; bases unmatched to any gene: 11. The CDR3 reads CASIRSAGGLYEQYF. The CDR3 coding sequence is TGTGCCAGCATACGGTCCGCGGGAGGCCTCTACGAGCAGTACTTC.

Regarding this clone: A single base separates this from a much larger clone, so it may be a read error. This chain connects TRBV6-5 to TRBJ2-2; 10 bases are a match to TRBD2. CDR1 is MNHEY and CDR2 is SVGAGI in the germline V gene. Trimming removed 6 bases from V and 3 bases from J; junction bases left unmatched: 1. This CDR3 is built from 14 residues. The CDR3 loop reads CASSLAGDTGELFF. DNA of the CDR3: TGTGCCAGCAGCCTAGCGGGAGACACCGGGGAGCTGTTTTTT.

DNA of the CDR3: TGTGCCAGTAGTCCACTAGCGGGAACGCTCGATGAGCAGTTCTTC. The encoded protein is CASSPLAGTLDEQFF. This chain links TRBV19 with TRBJ2-1; 10 bases match TRBD2. The germline CDR1 and CDR2 sequences are LNHDA and SQIVND (reference sequence). The CDR3 runs 15 residues. With 5 bases clipped from V and 8 bases from J, the junction kept 9 bases outside the gene matches.

This clone was observed a handful of times. The chain couples TRBV19 to TRBJ1-2; no definite D call. Germline V gives CDR1 LNHDA, CDR2 SQIVND (reference sequence). V was pared by 5 bases and J by 6 bases, with 10 bases between. CDR3 length: 12 amino acids. The DNA of the CDR3 is TGTGCCAGTAGTCCTCAGGAACATGGCTACACCTTC. It yields the protein CASSPQEHGYTF.

This chain connects TRBV19 to TRBJ1-3, with D possibly TRBD1 on 5 matching bases. There are 15 residues in the CDR3. The germline V gene encodes CDR1 LNHDA and CDR2 SQIVND (reference sequence). V was pared by 6 bases and J by 1 base, with 13 bases between. The CDR3 DNA follows: TGTGCCAGTAGCCCCACGACAGAGTCTGGAAACACCATATATTTT. Amino acid sequence: CASSPTTESGNTIYF.

The chain carries TRBV2 and TRBJ2-3; the match to TRBD2 covers 10 bases. This CDR3 contains 15 residues. The ends lost 6 bases at V and 1 base at J; junction bases unmatched: 4. CDR1 and CDR2 from the germline V gene are SNHLY and FYNNEI. CDR3 nucleotide sequence: TGTGCCAGCAGCGACGGACTAGCGGGCACAGATACGCAGTATTTT. Protein product: CASSDGLAGTDTQYF. Full variable domain (remainder filled in from reference TRBV2 and TRBJ2-3): EPEVTQTPSHQVTQMGQEVILRCVPISNHLYFYWYRQILGQKVEFLVSFYNNEISEKSEIFDDQFSVERPDGSNFTLKIRSTKLEDSAMYFCASSDGLAGTDTQYFGPGTRLTVL.

This clone was observed a handful of times. The V gene is TRBV11-2, the J gene TRBJ2-1, with TRBD2 matching 8 bases. The CDR3 is made up of 16 amino acids. CDR1 is SGHAT, CDR2 FQNNGV, per germline. The trim removed 5 bases at V and 7 bases at J, leaving 13 bases unmatched. The CDR3 nucleotides are TGTGCCAGCAGCCCTGGTCCCGGGAGGGCCCGGAATGAGCAGTTCTTC. It encodes CASSPGPGRARNEQFF.

There are a few counts of this clone. This rearrangement joins TRBV6-4 to TRBJ1-2; D is uncertain. CDR1 and CDR2 (germline): MRHNA, SNTAGT. There are 10 residues in the CDR3. Trimming left V 11 bases short and J 8 bases short, with 12 bases between. CDR3 sequence reads: CAGRVEGYTF. The CDR3 bases are TGTGCCGGGAGAGTTGAGGGCTACACCTTC.

Remarks on this clone: The same CDR3 arises from other DNA sequences in this sample as well. The rearrangement links TRBV6-5 to TRBJ2-7; D perhaps matches TRBD2 (6 bases). With 6 bases removed from V and 0 bases from J, the gap between germline ends came to 9 bases. In germline, CDR1 is MNHEY, CDR2 SVGAGI. The CDR3 consists of 13 residues. CDR3 in amino acids: CASRPGVSYEQYF. CDR3 nucleotides: TGTGCCAGCAGGCCGGGGGTCTCCTACGAGCAGTACTTC.

In its sample, this clone was seen a few times. The rearrangement joins TRBV4-3 to TRBJ2-5; 9 nucleotides line up with TRBD2. Germline-derived CDR1 and CDR2 are LGHNA and YSLEER. This CDR3 comprises 15 residues. V gave up 0 bases and J gave up 9 bases; unmatched junction bases: 8. The CDR3: CASSQDNKRGVAQYF. Written as DNA, the CDR3 is TGCGCCAGCAGCCAAGATAACAAGCGGGGGGTGGCCCAGTACTTC.

The rearrangement links TRBV7-8 to TRBJ1-2; 12 positions agree with TRBD1. With 2 bases clipped from V and 4 bases from J, the junction kept 8 bases outside the gene matches. Per the germline V gene, CDR1 is SGHVS and CDR2 is FQNEAQ. The CDR3 has 17 amino acids. The CDR3 reads CASSLSAGQGAGYGYTF. The CDR3 DNA sequence: TGTGCCAGCAGCTTAAGTGCGGGACAGGGGGCCGGCTATGGCTACACCTTC.

V and J are TRBV7-2 and TRBJ1-5; TRBD1 agrees at 7 bases. With V trimmed by 2 bases and J by 5 bases, 3 bases remained unmatched. The CDR3 is 14 amino acids. Germline V CDR1 and CDR2: SGHTA, FQGNSA. CDR3 in amino acids: CASSLRGPDQPQHF. DNA of the CDR3: TGTGCCAGCAGCTTAAGGGGGCCTGATCAGCCCCAGCATTTT.

The chain couples TRBV4-1 to TRBJ1-5, with 7 bases fitting TRBD1. Trimming at V came to 8 bases and at J to 3 bases, leaving 10 bases not matched to a gene. The CDR3 runs to 15 residues. CDR1 is MGHRA, CDR2 YSYEKL, per germline. The CDR3 coding sequence is TGCGCCAGCCGAAAAGAAGGGGGCTACAATCAGCCCCAGCATTTT. This sequence encodes CASRKEGGYNQPQHF.

This clone has a handful of counts. The gene calls are TRBV5-1 and TRBJ2-2, with TRBD2 matching 11 bases. The CDR3 is 16 residues long. The germline gives CDR1 SGHRS, CDR2 YFSETQ. Germline trimming cut 0 bases from V and 6 bases from J; bases unmatched to any gene: 4. CDR3 sequence reads: CASSLGLAGSAGELFF. The CDR3 DNA reads TGCGCCAGCAGCTTGGGACTAGCGGGGTCAGCCGGGGAGCTGTTTTTT.

In this sample, this clone turned up a few times. V is TRBV2 and J is TRBJ1-6; 8 positions agree with TRBD1. Germline CDR1 and CDR2: SNHLY and FYNNEI. With V trimmed by 3 bases and J by 9 bases, 4 bases remained unmatched. This CDR3 is built from 14 residues. CDR3 sequence: CASSDRQGSSPLHF. The DNA of the CDR3 is TGTGCCAGCAGTGACCGACAGGGGTCTTCACCCCTCCACTTT.